This TCR beta chain was profiled in a study of regulatory T cells in long-lasting Graves disease. The wider study: The study counted Graves' disease as persistent given over 5 years of antithyroid drugs and positive TSH receptor antibodies.

Arm-PCR with iRepertoire HTBI primers amplified the CDR3 regions for these TCR beta libraries. TCRdb ran MiXCR on the multiplex PCR reads and lists one entry per CDR3 protein. The sample has fewer than 400,000 distinct CDR3 sequences; around 20% are singletons. Described time point: persistent/refractory GD, antithyroid drugs over 5 years with positive TRAb. PBMC-extracted RNA yielded the TCR library. An endocrinology department located in Xi'an, China, was where the patients came from. With 6 bases removed from V and 2 bases from J, the gap between germline ends came to 11 bases. The CDR3 sequence is 12 residues long. Germline V lookup: CDR1 SQVTM, CDR2 ANQGSEA. This clonotype has only a few counts.

The sequence was collected from a female donor with Graves disease. The source material was peripheral blood mononuclear cells (PBMCs), sampled when the disease was refractory, from a patient treated with antithyroid drugs. The chain couples TRBV29-1 to TRBJ2-7; no clear D gene. The DNA for the CDR3 is TGCAGCGTGGGGTGGACCACCTACGAGCAGTACTTC. This sequence encodes CSVGWTTYEQYF.